This T cell receptor (beta chain) was found in a study of tumor and adjacent non-tumor tissue in lung cancer. Study information: Aged roughly 31 to 76 years, patients included approximately 11 men and about 5 women with stage I to III disease. Study-wide results and limits: Compared with tumor, normal lung showed significantly lower TCR diversity.

This clonotype was observed at least ten times. Its antigen remains unidentified. Germline V gives CDR1 SQVTM, CDR2 ANQGSEA. V dropped 6 bases and J dropped 4; count of bases not matched to a gene: 26. This CDR3 region has 21 residues. The library came from three nested PCR rounds adapted from ARM-PCR protocols. TCRdb reprocessed the multiplex PCR reads with MiXCR, giving one entry per CDR3 protein. The table includes about 200,000 distinct CDR3 sequences, less than 80% detected once. No cell sorting was done before RNA was extracted from the tissue. Newly diagnosed lung cancer patients had thoracic surgery in China, August–November 2014, without prior chemotherapy.

This TCR derives from a man aged 60 to 75 with non-small cell lung cancer. The J gene is TRBJ2-5, the V gene TRBV29-1, with TRBD2 matching 13 bases. Input material: lung tumor tissue. The CDR3 DNA sequence: TGCAGCGTACAAAGGTGGAATTTCGGGACTAGCGGGACTGGGGGGATAGAGACCCAGTACTTC. It codes for CSVQRWNFGTSGTGGIETQYF.